This TCR beta chain was identified during a study of Graves' ophthalmopathy and Graves' hyperthyroidism. Study outcomes and limitations: Also, most clonotypes expanded in the thyroid above 0.001 frequency appeared in blood.

Notes on this clonotype: Its target is unknown.

Amplification targeted the TCR beta CDR3 regions, with RNA transcripts as the source material. HTBI-primed first-round RT-PCR preceded second-round multiplex PCR. A single record per CDR3 protein comes from TCRdb applying MiXCR to the multiplex PCR reads. The sample lists some 240,000 distinct CDR3 sequences; 45% were seen once. The receptor was isolated from an adult man with Graves' ophthalmopathy. The sequencing sample was made of peripheral blood.

The CDR3 DNA reads TGTGCCAGTGCCGGGACTAGCGGGAGTGTGAACATTCAGTACTTC. It translates to CASAGTSGSVNIQYF. The rearrangement uses TRBV6-1 and TRBJ2-7; 14 positions match TRBD2. The DNA end favors TRBJ2-4, so the J call may be wrong. Germline assignment: CDR1 MNHNS and CDR2 SASEGT. The CDR3 spans 15 residues.